This T cell receptor beta chain derives from a study of beta chain features in type 1 diabetes (dated 2018 in TCRdb). Turning to the overall study: No differences in mean age, gender distribution, total cell number or subset yield were found between patients and healthy donors. Across all samples, almost 110 million sorted cells were examined, and cell number per subset correlated strongly with RNA yield. Whereas all 30 or so donors provided naive and central memory subsets, regulatory and stem cell-like memory subsets were isolated from just 8 patients and about eight healthy donors. In the study, recently diagnosed type 1 diabetes patients and matched healthy donors were compared on the TCRB repertoires of their sorted circulating CD4+ T cell subsets.

From each donor, a single peripheral blood sample of about 100 mL on average was drawn into heparinised tubes. A BD FACSAria II and a panel including CD45RO, CCR7, CD25, CD127, CD95 and CD27 were used to sort naive, central memory, regulatory and stem cell-like memory CD4+ T cells. All sorted populations exceeded 95% purity. Right away, PBMCs were isolated by Lymphoprep density gradient centrifugation and were stained directly, with no culture step. So that batch effects would be minimized, each experiment stained and sorted samples in pairs, pairing one healthy donor with one patient. The entire amount of isolated RNA was reverse transcribed using the High Capacity cDNA Reverse Transcription Kit, so the sequenced TCRB transcripts were expressed ones. Deep immunoSEQ sequencing was performed on naive, central memory and regulatory T cell samples, with an average of roughly 4 million total reads per sample. After sorted cells were lysed in RLT buffer, RNA was extracted with DNase-treated RNeasy Micro or Mini kits, with the choice depending on cell number. Each cell subset was processed on its own to prevent cross-contamination, while patient and healthy donor samples were processed together. Using the immunoSEQ multiplex PCR, TCRB sequences were amplified from cDNA into 87-bp fragments spanning the CDR3 region. Sequencing of the amplicons was done on the Illumina HiSeq platform. In the authors' own workflow: PCR bias was computationally corrected using synthetic template baselines, reads within Hamming distance 2 were collapsed, and singletons that could not be merged were discarded. By aligning reads against IMGT, V, D and J genes, CDR3 length, and insertions or deletions at six rearrangement sites were assigned. Within each subset, clonotype counts were normalized to sorted cell number, and only after that were true diversity and Gini coefficients computed with the tcR R package. Repertoire sharing was quantified using the overlap coefficient calculated on TCRB nucleotide sequences. As a proxy for the pre-selection repertoire, out-of-frame TCRB sequences from naive cells were analyzed. In its TCRdb copy, this immuneACCESS table keeps in-frame sequences only and misses some clones. Where compared with another copy, unresolved V genes explain less than half of these, and the others have no known cause. That table supplies the V and J calls and clone size; D and trimming were determined from the DNA. The sample table shows about 300,000 clones, and approximately 13% are seen once. Of the sample, around 0.016% is held by the ten largest clones.

From the cysteine through the phenylalanine, the CDR3 covers 17 amino acids. Of the read, only the CDR3 DNA is kept; its 51 bases are in frame from base 1. Based on the germline V gene, the CDR1 and CDR2 sequences are SGHDN and FVKESK. Compared with germline, V lacks 6 bases and J lacks 4 bases; bases without a gene match: 13. The research as a whole found: In all four CD4+ subsets, TCRB CDR3 length was moderately but significantly shorter in type 1 diabetes patients. PCR might favor shorter templates, but patient and control samples were amplified and corrected together, so any skew would affect both groups equally. Because cDNA was sequenced instead of genomic DNA, activated cells with high expression could be over-represented, although the groups did not differ in activation or CD3 levels. Naive, central memory and regulatory TCRB repertoires appeared to be more similar among patients than among healthy donors. At VDJ recombination sites, patients with type 1 diabetes made fewer insertions and deleted more nucleotides, a pattern implying thymic rearrangement abnormalities. Because the HLA sub-analyses included only small numbers of individuals, any influence of HLA type on TCRB rearrangement was left unresolved.

Of note for this clone: No antigen is known for it. No per-base quality is available; no much larger clone lies one base away.

Sequenced input: naive CD4+ T cells from blood. What the cell subset or site label conveys for this sample: true naive CD4+ T cells. The sequence came from a woman aged 18-29 years with type 1 diabetes. This sequence uses TRBV14 and TRBJ1-5; TRBD1 agrees with 9 junctional bases. The CDR3 protein: CASRLPSGTGPNQPQHF. The bases are TGTGCCAGCAGGTTACCCTCGGGGACAGGGCCTAATCAGCCCCAGCATTTT.